Presented here are 23 T cell receptor beta chains from one specimen sequenced in a study of cytomegalovirus exposure and HLA in healthy donors. Amplification used 60 Vbeta primers and 13 Jbeta primers. Generated by immunoSEQ multiplex PCR, the TCRdb table keeps only in-frame clones and is missing some. Its table lists approximately 110,000 clones. Sequencing used PBMCs. These receptors were taken from a man aged 18-30 years in good health and CMV-seronegative.

The chain carries TRBV18 and TRBJ1-2; TRBD1 matches 9 bases. The CDR3 contains 13 residues. V was clipped by 3 bases and J by 7 bases; unmatched bases: 3. CDR1 and CDR2 from the germline V gene are KGHSH and LQKENI. CDR3 in DNA: TGTGCCAGCTCACCGGGACAGGGCGGTGGCTACACCTTC. It encodes CASSPGQGGGYTF.

The gene calls are TRBV25-1 and TRBJ1-2; TRBD1 matches at 7 bases. Trimming removed 3 bases from V and 3 bases from J; junction bases left unmatched: 7. This CDR3 region has 15 residues. Germline V gene sequence: CDR1 MGHDK, CDR2 SYGVNS. The CDR3 bases are TGTGCCAGCAGTGACCCGACAGGGTTGGACTATGGCTACACCTTC. Its translation is CASSDPTGLDYGYTF.

The V call is TRBV28, the J call TRBJ1-2; D unresolved. The germline V and J ends were trimmed by 8 bases and 8 bases, with 42 bases remaining between them. CDR3 size: 21 residues. The germline V gene has CDR1 MDHEN and CDR2 SYDVKM. This CDR3 reads CASGYSPSGDNPIIPSFGYTF. The CDR3 nucleotides read TGTGCCAGCGGTTATAGTCCTTCGGGAGACAACCCCATCATCCCCTCATTCGGCTACACCTTC.

This chain joins TRBV13 and TRBJ1-2, with a tentative D call TRBD1 (6 bases). In germline, CDR1 is PRHDT, CDR2 FYEKMQ (reference sequence). The CDR3 runs 15 residues. The V end was cut by 5 bases, the J end by 6 bases, with 19 bases between. In nucleotides, the CDR3 is TGTGCCAGCAGCCGTCACGGGGGGCCTGGGCATGGCTACACCTTC. It codes for CASSRHGGPGHGYTF.

This chain joins TRBV4-1 and TRBJ2-5; TRBD2 matches 8 bases. The CDR3 sequence is 16 residues long. Germline V gene data show CDR1 as MGHRA and CDR2 as YSYEKL. With 1 base clipped from V and 2 bases from J, the junction kept 6 bases outside the gene matches. CDR3: CASSQGLTGGQETQYF. The CDR3 DNA reads as TGCGCCAGCAGCCAAGGTCTTACGGGAGGGCAAGAGACCCAGTACTTC.

The chain couples TRBV15 to TRBJ2-3; TRBD2 matches at 9 bases. From germline, CDR1 is LNHNV and CDR2 YYDKDF (reference sequence). V was pared by 3 bases and J by 2 bases, with 18 bases of the junction left unmatched. The CDR3 length is 20 residues. CDR3 nucleotides: TGTGCCACCAGCAGCGAAGCGGGACAGACTGGACTAGCGATCACAGATACGCAGTATTTT. It yields the protein CATSSEAGQTGLAITDTQYF. The whole variable domain, remainder taken from reference TRBV15 and TRBJ2-3, is DAMVIQNPRYQVTQFGKPVTLSCSQTLNHNVMYWYQQKSSQAPKLLFHYYDKDFNNEADTPDNFQSRRPNTSFCFLDIRSPGLGDTAMYLCATSSEAGQTGLAITDTQYFGPGTRLTVL.

The rearrangement joins TRBV18 to TRBJ1-1, with unresolved D. Germline lookup yields CDR1 KGHSH and CDR2 LQKENI. The CDR3 is 16 residues long. Trimming removed 2 bases at V and 2 bases at J, with 15 bases between. The CDR3 protein is CASSPMTRGRNTEAFF. The CDR3 region has the DNA TGTGCCAGCTCACCAATGACGCGCGGGAGAAACACTGAAGCTTTCTTT.

The genes are TRBV6-1 and TRBJ1-5, with D possibly matching TRBD1 (6 bases). CDR3 length equals 16 residues. V lost 2 bases and J 1 base, leaving 12 bases between the germline ends. Germline loops: CDR1 MNHNS, CDR2 SASEGT. The CDR3 DNA follows: TGTGCCAGCAGTGAAACCGGACAGAAAAGCAATCAGCCCCAGCATTTT. It translates to CASSETGQKSNQPQHF.

The V gene is TRBV7-9, the J gene TRBJ1-2; D may be TRBD1 (6 bases). Per germline, CDR1 SEHNR and CDR2 FQNEAQ (reference sequence). Trimming took 1 base from V and 2 from J, leaving 11 bases between them. The CDR3 is made up of 15 amino acids. The CDR3 is CASSLGQDVNYGYTF. For the CDR3, the DNA is TGTGCCAGCAGCTTAGGACAGGACGTAAACTATGGCTACACCTTC.

The chain couples TRBV6-5 to TRBJ1-6; D not certain. The germline V gene has CDR1 MNHEY and CDR2 SVGAGI. V dropped 6 bases and J dropped 4 bases, with 4 bases sitting between them. The CDR3 totals 12 residues. The CDR3 nucleotides read TGTGCCAGCAGCCTATATAATTCACCCCTCCACTTT. Protein sequence: CASSLYNSPLHF.

The chain uses TRBV4-1 and TRBJ2-1; D is perhaps TRBD2 (7 bases). CDR1 is MGHRA and CDR2 is YSYEKL in the germline V gene. This CDR3 is built from 17 residues. V lost 8 bases and J 5 bases, leaving 25 bases between the germline ends. DNA for the CDR3: TGCGCCAGCTCCAGGAAGGGGGAGGGCCTAGTGAACAATGAGCAGTTCTTC. Encoded protein: CASSRKGEGLVNNEQFF.

The J gene is TRBJ1-1, the V gene TRBV19; the D gene is possibly TRBD1 (5 bases). CDR3 length: 13 residues. The germline gives CDR1 LNHDA, CDR2 SQIVND (reference sequence). The ends were cut back, 8 bases at V and 11 bases at J, with 21 bases in the middle. CDR3 in DNA: TGTGCCAGTGGGGAAGGGTTCGTGGACAAGGCTTTCTTT. Amino acids: CASGEGFVDKAFF. Supplemented by reference TRBV19 and TRBJ1-1, the full variable domain reads DGGITQSPKYLFRKEGQNVTLSCEQNLNHDAMYWYRQDPGQGLRLIYYSQIVNDFQKGDIAEGYSVSREKKESFPLTVTSAQKNPTAFYLCASGEGFVDKAFFGQGTRLTVV.

The chain couples TRBV7-9 to TRBJ1-2; D uncertain. Trimming removed 0 bases at V and 8 bases at J, with 7 bases between. This CDR3 contains 12 residues. CDR1 and CDR2 from the germline V gene are SEHNR and FQNEAQ (reference sequence). The CDR3 is CASSLAGGGYTF. CDR3 coding DNA: TGTGCCAGCAGCTTAGCCGGAGGGGGCTACACCTTC. Together with reference TRBV7-9 and TRBJ1-2, the CDR3 gives the full variable domain: DTGVSQNPRHKITKRGQNVTFRCDPISEHNRLYWYRQTLGQGPEFLTYFQNEAQLEKSRLLSDRFSAERPKGSFSTLEIQRTEQGDSAMYLCASSLAGGGYTFGSGTRLTVV.

CDR3 coding DNA: TGTGCCAGCAGTTCCGGGAGCGAGCAGTACTTC. Residues: CASSSGSEQYF. The chain has TRBV6-5 and TRBJ2-7, with a weak D call TRBD2 (6 bases). Trimming took off 4 bases at V and 6 bases at J, with 7 bases between the two ends. The CDR3 totals 11 residues. Germline CDR1 is MNHEY and CDR2 is SVGAGI.

The rearrangement links TRBV28 to TRBJ1-5; D possibly corresponds to TRBD1 (6 bases). Trimming left V 2 bases short and J 6 bases short, with 11 bases between. CDR1 MDHEN and CDR2 SYDVKM come from the germline V gene. The CDR3 runs 14 residues. CDR3 DNA: TGTGCCAGCAGTTTAGCCAGGGGATCTCAGCCCCAGCATTTT. This gives the protein CASSLARGSQPQHF.

J is TRBJ1-2 and V is TRBV5-4, with 9 nucleotides matching TRBD1. Germline V gene lookup returns CDR1 SGHNT and CDR2 YYREEE (reference sequence). This CDR3 comprises 15 residues. The ends lost 3 bases at V and 8 bases at J; junction bases unmatched: 11. The CDR3 region is CASSYPRDRVFGYTF. In DNA form, the CDR3 reads TGTGCCAGCAGCTATCCCCGGGACAGGGTTTTCGGCTACACCTTC.

J is TRBJ1-1 and V is TRBV7-9, with no clear D. This CDR3 region has 12 residues. V gave up 0 bases and J gave up 8 bases, with 7 bases separating them. Germline CDR1 and CDR2: SEHNR and FQNEAQ (reference sequence). DNA for the CDR3: TGTGCCAGCAGCTTAGCGCCGGGGGAAGCTTTCTTT. It translates to CASSLAPGEAFF.

To note about this clone: One end of the junction does not line up with germline, which may come from a read error. This chain links TRBV5-1 with TRBJ1-3; D gene uncertain. The CDR3 totals 13 residues. Per the germline V gene, CDR1 is SGHRS and CDR2 is YFSETQ. The CDR3: CASRLDSRNTIYF. For the CDR3, the DNA is TGCGCCAGCAGACTGGACTCTAGAAACACCATATATTTT.

The gene calls are TRBV6-6 and TRBJ2-1; D call uncertain. V dropped 6 bases and J dropped 5 bases, with 5 bases sitting between them. The CDR3 is 11 amino acids. Looked up from germline, CDR1 is MNHNY and CDR2 is SVGAGI (reference sequence). Here the CDR3 DNA reads TGTGCCAGCAGCCCCAACAATGAGCAGTTCTTC. This sequence encodes CASSPNNEQFF.

V is TRBV4-1 and J is TRBJ2-7; a weak D match, TRBD2 (5 bases). With 3 bases removed from V and 3 bases from J, the gap between germline ends came to 12 bases. This CDR3 region has 14 residues. Germline assignment: CDR1 MGHRA and CDR2 YSYEKL. CDR3 residues: CASSHPTRDYEQYF. The CDR3, as DNA: TGCGCCAGCAGCCACCCGACGAGGGACTACGAGCAGTACTTC.

The rearrangement joins TRBV6-1 to TRBJ2-1, with 7 nucleotides matching TRBD2. CDR1 and CDR2 from the germline V gene are MNHNS and SASEGT. The CDR3 covers 18 residues. V was pared by 0 bases and J by 5 bases, with 13 bases of the junction left unmatched. CDR3 region: CASSEARASGPWDNEQFF. The DNA for the CDR3 is TGTGCCAGCAGTGAAGCGCGGGCTAGCGGCCCTTGGGACAATGAGCAGTTCTTC.

V usage is TRBV6-6 and J usage is TRBJ2-2; possibly TRBD1 for D (5 bases). V lost 6 bases to trimming and J lost 3 bases, with 11 bases between them. The CDR3 contains 14 residues. Germline CDR1 is MNHNY and CDR2 is SVGAGI (reference sequence). CDR3 amino acids: CASRPVGDTGELFF. CDR3 coding DNA: TGTGCCAGCAGACCGGTAGGGGACACCGGGGAGCTGTTTTTT.

CDR3 bases: TGTGCCAGCGGCGGACAGCAGAACACTGAAGCTTTCTTT. Amino acids: CASGGQQNTEAFF. V is TRBV6-6 and J is TRBJ1-1; D possibly corresponds to TRBD1 (6 bases). The CDR3 has 13 residues. Germline CDR1 reads MNHNY; CDR2 reads SVGAGI (reference sequence). Trimming cost V 8 bases and J 1 base, with 11 bases left between them.